This section outlines one T cell receptor beta chain sequence together with its context. This sample was included in a study of PD-1 blockade in classical Hodgkin lymphoma. Assay used: immunoSEQ multiplex PCR; TCRdb lists only in-frame clones, some missing. Among about 23,000 clones listed, approximately 87% were seen once. The time point was: cycle 4 day 1 (C4D1), after more than five weeks of nivolumab. Each patient relapsed following autologous stem cell transplantation, and prior brentuximab vedotin exposure differed. Trimming removed 5 bases at V and 3 bases at J, with 15 bases between. Germline V gives CDR1 KGHSH, CDR2 LQKENI. The CDR3 runs to 15 residues.

The starting material was peripheral blood mononuclear cells (PBMCs), obtained before the fourth cycle of nivolumab. This chain uses TRBV18 with TRBJ2-3, with D uncertain. The sequence was collected from a human donor with classical Hodgkin lymphoma. The DNA for the CDR3 is TGTGCCAGCTCAATGCGGACGGCCCAAACAGATACGCAGTATTTT. Its translation is CASSMRTAQTDTQYF.